One sample yielded the 21 T cell receptor beta chains listed below, sequenced in a study of CD8 T cells in ankylosing spondylitis. From the 5' RACE reads, TCRdb called clonotypes with MiXCR, one entry per CDR3 protein. Here the sample spans around 120,000 distinct CDR3 sequences, roughly 15% being singletons. Sequences were obtained from blood, either unsorted or a sorted T cell fraction (not recorded which). The receptors originated from a female donor with ankylosing spondylitis or in good health (not recorded which).

Ten or more counts support this clonotype. CDR3 bases: TGCAGCGTGGGACAGGGGACCTCAACTAATGAAAAACTGTTTTTT. Its translation is CSVGQGTSTNEKLFF. The rearrangement links TRBV29-1 to TRBJ1-4, with TRBD1 matching over 10 bases. The CDR3 is 15 residues long. In germline, CDR1 is SQVTM, CDR2 ANQGSEA. After removal of 6 bases from V and 0 bases from J, the junction contained 4 bases not matched to a gene.

The table lists this clonotype with many counts. This chain connects TRBV19 to TRBJ2-3; the match to TRBD1 covers 9 bases. The CDR3 has 13 amino acids. J lost 2 bases, V lost 7 bases, and 1 base had no gene match. Germline CDR1 reads LNHDA; CDR2 reads SQIVND (reference sequence). Written as DNA, the CDR3 is TGTGCCAGTAACAGGGGGCTCACAGATACGCAGTATTTT. It yields the protein CASNRGLTDTQYF.

This clonotype was seen only a few times. J is TRBJ2-2 and V is TRBV20-1; TRBD2 agrees at 8 bases. The CDR3 covers 15 residues. Trimming removed 0 bases from V and 4 bases from J; junction bases left unmatched: 4. Germline V gene data show CDR1 as DFQATT and CDR2 as SNEGSKA (reference sequence). The CDR3 sequence is CSARDRRGVTGELFF. The CDR3, as DNA: TGCAGTGCTAGAGATCGGCGGGGGGTCACCGGGGAGCTGTTTTTT.

This clonotype was observed a few times. This chain links TRBV6-1 with TRBJ1-3; D not resolved. The CDR3 is 15 residues long. The germline gives CDR1 MNHNS, CDR2 SASEGT. Trimming cost V 0 bases and J 0 bases, with 6 bases left between them. The CDR3 DNA follows: TGTGCCAGCAGTGAAGCCAGCATCTCTGGAAACACCATATATTTT. This codes for CASSEASISGNTIYF.

The chain combines TRBV5-1 with TRBJ2-1, with TRBD2 matching over 11 bases. CDR1 is SGHRS and CDR2 is YFSETQ in the germline V gene. V gave up 5 bases and J gave up 0 bases; unmatched junction bases: 4. The CDR3 length is 16 residues. The CDR3 here is CASRPTSGSSYNEQFF. The CDR3 DNA follows: TGCGCCAGCAGGCCAACTAGCGGGAGCTCCTACAATGAGCAGTTCTTC.

The J gene is TRBJ2-7, the V gene TRBV27; a possible D gene is TRBD1 (5 bases). This CDR3 comprises 14 residues. Germline V lookup: CDR1 MNHEY, CDR2 SMNVEV (reference sequence). Trimming removed 6 bases from V and 0 bases from J, with 12 bases in between. The CDR3 coding sequence is TGTGCCAGCAGAAATGGACACTCCTCCTACGAGCAGTACTTC. It encodes CASRNGHSSYEQYF.

This clonotype occurred a few times. The chain is built from TRBV29-1 and TRBJ2-4; D is uncertain. V was clipped by 4 bases and J by 0 bases, with 1 base between them. The length of the CDR3 is 11 residues. Germline CDR1 and CDR2: SQVTM and ANQGSEA. This CDR3 reads CSVVAKNIQYF. CDR3 in DNA: TGCAGCGTTGTAGCCAAAAACATTCAGTACTTC. The variable domain in full, with the rest retrieved from reference TRBV29-1 and TRBJ2-4, is SAVISQKPSRDICQRGTSLTIQCQVDSQVTMMFWYRQQPGQSLTLIATANQGSEATYESGFVIDKFPISRPNLTFSTLTVSNMSPEDSSIYLCSVVAKNIQYFGAGTRLSVL.

This clonotype was counted ten times or more. The chain carries TRBV12-3 or TRBV12-4 and TRBJ2-7; D gene ambiguous. The CDR3 is made up of 13 amino acids. The V end lost 3 bases, the J end lost 4 bases, and 10 bases lay between the germline ends. The CDR3 sequence is CASSFRLEYEQYF. The CDR3 DNA reads as TGTGCCAGCAGTTTCAGGCTAGAGTACGAGCAGTACTTC.

This clonotype was counted many times. The chain employs TRBV4-1 and TRBJ1-3; D is ambiguous. The germline V gene encodes CDR1 MGHRA and CDR2 YSYEKL. This CDR3 comprises 15 residues. Trimming took off 1 base at V and 3 bases at J, with 10 bases between the two ends. Here the CDR3 DNA reads TGCGCCAGCAGCCAAGGAGAGGCTCGTGGAAACACCATATATTTT. Translating gives CASSQGEARGNTIYF.

This chain joins TRBV12-3 or TRBV12-4 and TRBJ2-5; D is undetermined. The V end was cut by 3 bases, the J end by 5 bases, with 13 bases between. This CDR3 contains 14 residues. CDR3 bases: TGTGCCAGCAGTTTGGGCTGGGAAGGGGAGACCCAGTACTTC. It translates to CASSLGWEGETQYF.

This clonotype was observed many times. The V and J genes are TRBV5-1 and TRBJ2-1, with D possibly TRBD2 on 5 matching bases. The V gene's germline CDR1 is SGHRS and CDR2 YFSETQ. The CDR3 runs to 14 residues. The V gene lost 1 base and the J gene lost 7 bases, with 12 bases spanning the gap. CDR3 loop: CASSLILRGNEQFF. The CDR3 DNA reads as TGCGCCAGCAGCTTGATCCTTCGAGGGAATGAGCAGTTCTTC.

This clonotype was observed a few times. This chain joins TRBV20-1 and TRBJ2-7; TRBD2 might be the D (6 bases). Germline V gene sequence: CDR1 DFQATT, CDR2 SNEGSKA (reference sequence). The CDR3 runs to 12 residues. The V end was cut by 3 bases, the J end by 3 bases, with 9 bases between. The CDR3: CSASRENYEQYF. The CDR3 DNA reads as TGCAGTGCTAGCCGGGAGAACTACGAGCAGTACTTC.

This clonotype was detected ten times or more. This sequence joins TRBV5-8 and TRBJ2-2; 7 nucleotides align to TRBD1. Trimming cost V 4 bases and J 0 bases; bases outside gene matches: 6. Germline lookup yields CDR1 SGHTS and CDR2 YDEGEE. The CDR3 is 16 residues long. The CDR3: CASSLRDRPNTGELFF. The CDR3 nucleotides are TGTGCCAGCAGCCTGAGGGACAGACCGAACACCGGGGAGCTGTTTTTT.

This clonotype came up many times. The rearrangement joins TRBV12-3 or TRBV12-4 to TRBJ2-5; no reliable D call. The V end was cut by 8 bases, the J end by 5 bases, with 6 bases between. The CDR3 covers 10 residues. In DNA, the CDR3 is TGTGCCAGCCTCTGGGAGACCCAGTACTTC. This translates into CASLWETQYF.

This clonotype occurred many times. The chain carries TRBV20-1 and TRBJ1-2; 7 nucleotides agree with TRBD1. The length of the CDR3 is 13 residues. J lost 4 bases, V lost 6 bases, and 8 bases had no gene match. Germline-derived CDR1 and CDR2 are DFQATT and SNEGSKA (reference sequence). The CDR3: CSAWDSRFYGYTF. DNA of the CDR3: TGCAGTGCGTGGGACAGCCGATTCTATGGCTACACCTTC.

This clonotype was seen at least ten times. J is TRBJ2-1 and V is TRBV5-1, with D hard to call. Germline CDR1 reads SGHRS; CDR2 reads YFSETQ. V was clipped by 0 bases and J by 8 bases, with 15 bases between them. CDR3 length: 15 amino acids. The CDR3 nucleotides read TGCGCCAGCAGCTTGGGGTCGGCTTTTCACGATGAGCAGTTCTTC. It translates to CASSLGSAFHDEQFF.

This clonotype was recorded at least ten times. This CDR3 is CASSWAGGDYEQYF. In nucleotides, the CDR3 is TGTGCCAGCAGCTGGGCCGGGGGGGACTACGAGCAGTACTTC. The J gene is TRBJ2-7, the V gene TRBV7-2; TRBD2 aligns across 8 bases. Germline assignment: CDR1 SGHTA and CDR2 FQGNSA. The CDR3 loop spans 14 amino acids. V lost 4 bases and J lost 3; bases outside the gene matches: 5.

The V and J genes are TRBV10-3 and TRBJ2-7, with a weak D call TRBD2 (6 bases). The V gene lost 4 bases and the J gene lost 4 bases, with 20 bases spanning the gap. The CDR3 is 16 residues long. The germline gives CDR1 ENHRY, CDR2 SYGVKD. The CDR3, as DNA: TGTGCCATCAGTGCTTCAGGAGGGGCGGACACTTACGAGCAGTACTTC. Translating gives CAISASGGADTYEQYF.

This clonotype was recorded a few times. The chain combines TRBV11-2 with TRBJ2-1, with 13 bases fitting TRBD2. Trimming cost V 4 bases and J 0 bases; bases outside gene matches: 9. Looked up from germline, CDR1 is SGHAT and CDR2 is FQNNGV. CDR3 size: 19 residues. CDR3 loop: CASSYGTSGTRSSYNEQFF. For the CDR3, the DNA is TGTGCCAGCAGCTACGGGACTAGCGGGACTCGGAGCTCCTACAATGAGCAGTTCTTC.

This chain links TRBV27 with TRBJ2-5; D remains unclear. CDR1 is MNHEY, CDR2 SMNVEV, per germline (reference sequence). The CDR3 loop spans 12 amino acids. V was cut by 3 bases and J by 5 bases, with 7 bases left in between. CDR3 nucleotide sequence: TGTGCCAGCAGTTTCACTGGGGAGACCCAGTACTTC. Translated: CASSFTGETQYF.

This clonotype has more than one count but fewer than ten. The chain carries TRBV20-1 and TRBJ2-7, with TRBD1 identical over 7 bases. The germline gives CDR1 DFQATT, CDR2 SNEGSKA (reference sequence). V dropped 6 bases and J dropped 2; count of bases not matched to a gene: 4. The CDR3 is 12 residues long. As DNA, the CDR3 is TGCAGTGCCCGTGGGACAGCCTACGAGCAGTACTTC. Its translation: CSARGTAYEQYF.